This T cell receptor beta chain was sequenced during a study of blood T cells in healthy people across ages. In regard to this clonotype: Its specificity is unknown.

A second about 7 to 11 cycle PCR used barcoded and J-beta primers. TCRdb re-analysed the 5' RACE reads in MiXCR, keeping a single row per CDR3 protein. The sample consists of roughly 800,000 distinct CDR3 sequences, roughly 60% of them appearing once. Germline CDR1 DFQATT, CDR2 SNEGSKA (reference sequence). With 2 bases removed from V and 0 bases from J, the gap between germline ends came to 8 bases. The CDR3 has 13 amino acids. Whole-study findings and limits: With naive T cell percentage, TCR beta diversity showed a strong correlation. Per million T cells, TCR beta diversity dropped about linearly as age rose.

The genes are TRBV20-1 and TRBJ2-7; D is perhaps TRBD1 (6 bases). The sequenced sample consisted of blood. The receptor comes from a young man in good health. The CDR3 bases are TGCAGTGCTAGACAGGGGATCTCCTACGAGCAGTACTTC. This sequence encodes CSARQGISYEQYF.